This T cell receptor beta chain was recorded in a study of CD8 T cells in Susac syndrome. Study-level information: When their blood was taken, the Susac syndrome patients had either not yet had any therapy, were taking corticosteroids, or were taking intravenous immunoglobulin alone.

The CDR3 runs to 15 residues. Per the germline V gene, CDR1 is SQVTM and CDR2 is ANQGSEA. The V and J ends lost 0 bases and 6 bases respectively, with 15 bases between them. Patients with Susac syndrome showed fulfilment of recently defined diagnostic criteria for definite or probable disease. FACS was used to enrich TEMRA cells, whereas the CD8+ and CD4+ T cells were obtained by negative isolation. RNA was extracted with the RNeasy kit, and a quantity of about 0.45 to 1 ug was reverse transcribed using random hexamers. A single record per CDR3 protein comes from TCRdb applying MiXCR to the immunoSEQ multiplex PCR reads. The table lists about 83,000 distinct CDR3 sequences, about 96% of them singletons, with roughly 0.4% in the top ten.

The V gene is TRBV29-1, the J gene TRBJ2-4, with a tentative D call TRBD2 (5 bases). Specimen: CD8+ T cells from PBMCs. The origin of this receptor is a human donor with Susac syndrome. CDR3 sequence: CSVEDEGRNLNIQYF. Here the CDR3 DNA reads TGCAGCGTTGAAGATGAGGGCAGGAACTTAAACATTCAGTACTTC.